The source of this T cell receptor (beta chain) is a study of OX40 agonist ivuxolimab in advanced cancers. Study details: Treatment received earlier with anti-PD-1, anti-PD-L1 or anti-CTLA-4 agents was allowed, and less than 45% had some.

The CDR3 length is 14 residues. Trimming cost V 10 bases and J 0 bases; bases outside gene matches: 7. Germline lookup yields CDR1 MNHNS and CDR2 SASEGT. Study observations and caveats: Among patients with partial responses at 0.1-3.0 mg/kg, clonal expansion was among the lowest. There were also nonresponders showing low normalized T-cell clonal expansion.

Autoimmune disease history or systemic immunosuppression meant exclusion. The table came from immunoSEQ multiplex PCR; TCRdb's copy has only in-frame clones and leaves some out. The table lists roughly 90,000 clones, around nine tenths of them singletons. Details on this clone: Antigen: not known.

The sequence was collected from an adult with an advanced solid tumor such as melanoma, head and neck, liver or kidney cancer. The J gene is TRBJ2-7, the V gene TRBV6-1, with 9 bases identical to TRBD2. Sequenced here: CD4+ or CD8+ T cells sorted from blood, sampled in a trial of the OX40 agonist ivuxolimab. The CDR3 DNA reads TGTGCCACCCAGACTAGCGGAACCTCCTACGAGCAGTACTTC. Protein sequence: CATQTSGTSYEQYF.